This is a list of T cell receptor beta chains from one sample in a study of shared clonotypes between healthy human individuals. The protocol was immunoSEQ multiplex PCR, while the TCRdb copy is restricted to in-frame clones and leaves out a portion. The table has over 850,000 clones, around 78% seen once. Sample: memory CD4+ T cells from PBMCs. The receptors shown here come from a young man in good health. Some clones in this sample may be carry-over from other donors' samples. Both conserved end residues are part of each CDR3. D genes are given only for firm matches. Size is omitted from some rows. Given values are once, few, many or a class for expanded clones.

v_gene	j_gene	abundance	d_gene	CDR3nt	CDR3aa
TRBV10-2	TRBJ2-1	.	.	TGCGCCAGCAGTGTGGCGAGAGACAATGAGCAGTTCTTC	CASSVARDNEQFF
TRBV4-3	TRBJ2-7	few	.	TGCGCCAGCACCGTCTCCAAGATACCCAACGAGCAGTACTTC	CASTVSKIPNEQYF
TRBV4-3	TRBJ2-4	.	TRBD1	TGCGCCAGCAGCCGGGACAGGGTTGAAAACATTCAGTACTTC	CASSRDRVENIQYF
TRBV5-1	TRBJ2-3	.	.	TGCGCCAGCAGCTTGGCCTTCGGGTATACTAGCACAGATACGCAGTATTTT	CASSLAFGYTSTDTQYF
TRBV28	TRBJ2-7	.	.	TGTGCCACCAAACTTGACAGCACCTACGAGCAGTACTTC	CATKLDSTYEQYF
TRBV7-8	TRBJ2-7	once	TRBD2	TGTGCCAGCAGCCGGCTAGCGGGACCCTACTACGAGCAGTACTTC	CASSRLAGPYYEQYF
TRBV7-2	TRBJ2-1	.	.	TGTGCCAGCAGCCGCCGAGGTGGCGCCTCCTACAATGAGCAGTTCTTC	CASSRRGGASYNEQFF
TRBV18	TRBJ2-5	.	.	TGTGCCAGCTCACCGCTCATAGGACAACTACAAGAGACCCAGTACTTC	CASSPLIGQLQETQYF
TRBV7-9	TRBJ2-3	many	.	TGTGCCAGCAGCTTGGGAAGCACAGATACGCAGTATTTT	CASSLGSTDTQYF
TRBV2	TRBJ1-1	.	.	TGTGCCAGCATAGGATGGACTACTGAAGCTTTCTTT	CASIGWTTEAFF
TRBV4-1	TRBJ2-1	.	.	TGCGCCAGCAGCCAAGATTCTCGCTTTGAGGGTGAGCAGTTCTTC	CASSQDSRFEGEQFF
TRBV6-5	TRBJ2-7	many	TRBD1	TGTGCCAGCAGTTACTCTGGCCAGGGGGCCTGGGAGCAGTACTTC	CASSYSGQGAWEQYF
TRBV30	TRBJ2-1	.	TRBD2	TGTGCCTGGAAATCAGGACTAGCGGGTCGCCCACCCGCGGAGCAGTTCTTC	CAWKSGLAGRPPAEQFF
TRBV13	TRBJ1-5	.	TRBD1	TGTGCCAGCAGCTTCACAGGGGTTCAGCCCCAGCATTTT	CASSFTGVQPQHF
TRBV29-1	TRBJ2-5	many	.	TGCAGCGTTGAATCGGGCAGGGGAGAGACCCAGTACTTC	CSVESGRGETQYF
TRBV19	TRBJ2-2	many	.	TGTGCCAGTAGTATAAAGGGTGGTTCGAACACCGGGGAGCTGTTTTTT	CASSIKGGSNTGELFF
TRBV5-6	TRBJ1-6	.	.	TGTGCCAGCAGCTCCCGGCCGAGAAATTCACCCCTCCACTTT	CASSSRPRNSPLHF
TRBV6-6	TRBJ1-4	.	.	TGTGCCAGCAGTCCCCCGACAGAAAAACTGTTTTTT	CASSPPTEKLFF
TRBV9	TRBJ1-1	.	TRBD1	TGTGCCAGCAGCGTTAGGGACAGGACCGCTGAAGCTTTCTTT	CASSVRDRTAEAFF
TRBV4-1	TRBJ2-5	.	.	TGCGCCAGCAGCAGGGGTGCGACTGGGCAAGAGACCCAGTACTTC	CASSRGATGQETQYF
TRBV9	TRBJ2-1	.	TRBD2	TGTGCCAGCAAACGTGGCGGGAGTGCCTACAATGAGCAGTTCTTC	CASKRGGSAYNEQFF
TRBV6-5	TRBJ1-2	.	.	TGTGCCAGCACTTCACTCAACTATGGCTACACCTTC	CASTSLNYGYTF
TRBV4-1	TRBJ2-5	.	TRBD2	TGCGCCAGCAGCCAATTGGGACTAGCGGGAGCAGAGACCCAGTACTTC	CASSQLGLAGAETQYF
TRBV18	TRBJ1-2	.	TRBD1	TGTGCCAGCTCCAAGACAGGGGGTACTGGCTACACCTTC	CASSKTGGTGYTF
TRBV28	TRBJ1-3	.	TRBD1	TGTGCCAGCAGTGCTTCTTCGGGACAGGGGTCTGGAAACACCATATATTTT	CASSASSGQGSGNTIYF
TRBV14	TRBJ2-1	.	.	TGTGCCAGCAGCCCCCGGTCGGCCCCCGGTGAGCAGTTCTTC	CASSPRSAPGEQFF
TRBV5-1	TRBJ2-3	few	TRBD1	TGCGCCAGCAGCCGAAATGGACAGGGGGCTGCAGATACGCAGTATTTT	CASSRNGQGAADTQYF
TRBV11-2	TRBJ1-1	.	.	TGTGCCAGCAGCTTAGGAGGCCGCCCTGAGGGCACTGAAGCTTTCTTT	CASSLGGRPEGTEAFF
TRBV11-2	TRBJ2-3	.	.	TGTGCCAGCAGCTTGTCATTGGGCGATACGCAGTATTTT	CASSLSLGDTQYF
TRBV7-3	TRBJ2-3	.	.	TGTGCCAGCAGCTTAAATCCAGGGGCCACAGATACGCAGTATTTT	CASSLNPGATDTQYF
TRBV5-1	TRBJ2-7	.	.	TGCGCCAGCAGCTTGGCCAGCAGCAACTACGAGCAGTACTTC	CASSLASSNYEQYF